These 7 T cell receptor beta chains came from one sample sequenced in a study of CDR3 diversity in severe acne. Via MiXCR, TCRdb re-called the PCR reads, giving one row per CDR3 protein. The sample yields some 84,000 distinct CDR3 sequences, over 45% seen once. Sequences were obtained from blood. The receptors were sampled from a male donor in good health, serving as a control.

This clonotype was observed a few times. The chain carries TRBV14 and TRBJ1-2; 7 bases are a match to TRBD1. Germline lookup yields CDR1 SGHDN and CDR2 FVKESK. The CDR3 has 14 amino acids. With V trimmed by 3 bases and J by 4 bases, 5 bases remained unmatched. CDR3 sequence reads: CASSHQTGTYGYTF. The CDR3, as DNA: TGTGCCAGCAGCCATCAGACAGGGACCTATGGCTACACCTTC.

V is TRBV27 and J is TRBJ1-5; no definite D call. CDR1 MNHEY and CDR2 SMNVEV come from the germline V gene (reference sequence). Deletions cut 1 base from V and 5 bases from J, with 15 bases between. The CDR3 length is 16 residues. CDR3 nucleotides: TGTGCCAGCAGTTTATATCCCGGTAGGGTTCATCAGCCCCAGCATTTT. Its translation is CASSLYPGRVHQPQHF.

As to this clonotype: This clone may be a read error of a much larger clone one base away. Because the CDR3 is missing its conserved closing phenylalanine or tryptophan, this is likely a read error. The rearrangement links TRBV2 to TRBJ2-5; no clear D. Germline CDR1 reads SNHLY; CDR2 reads FYNNEI. V was cut by 6 bases and J by 3 bases, with 8 bases left in between. The CDR3 totals 12 residues. The CDR3 nucleotides read TGTGCCAGCAGGGCCGTAAAAGAGACCCAGTACCTC. Protein sequence: CASRAVKETQYL.

The rearrangement links TRBV15 to TRBJ2-3; D gene ambiguous. Trimming pared 7 bases from V and 1 base from J, leaving 12 bases between. This CDR3 has 14 amino acids. Germline-derived CDR1 and CDR2 are LNHNV and YYDKDF (reference sequence). CDR3 amino acids: CATTLLRGTDTQYF. CDR3 in DNA: TGTGCCACCACCCTCCTAAGAGGCACAGATACGCAGTATTTT.

To note about this clonotype: Here the CDR3 omits its conserved ending phenylalanine or tryptophan, so a read error is the likely source. The DNA is omitted, as the CDR3 cannot be located on it reliably, and the CDR3 follows TCRdb's listing. This sequence joins TRBV20-1 and TRBJ1-2; TRBD1 was called by the table and not checked on the DNA. CDR1 DFQATT and CDR2 SNEGSKA come from the germline V gene (reference sequence). The CDR3 numbers 11 amino acids, ends counted. CDR3 residues: CAVRGIRTDSY.

This clonotype was counted a single time. The chain joins TRBV10-3 to TRBJ1-1, with 10 bases fitting TRBD1. Looked up from germline, CDR1 is ENHRY and CDR2 is SYGVKD. The CDR3 loop spans 18 amino acids. With 7 bases clipped from V and 3 bases from J, the junction kept 17 bases outside the gene matches. The CDR3, as DNA: TGTGCCATCACAAGGGGGGGGGACAGGGGTTATAGGGACACTGAAGCTTTCTTT. This gives the protein CAITRGGDRGYRDTEAFF.

V usage is TRBV2 and J usage is TRBJ2-3; TRBD2 matches at 8 bases. Germline V gene data show CDR1 as SNHLY and CDR2 as FYNNEI. This CDR3 is 13 amino acids long. V trimming: 7 bases; J trimming: 4 bases; junction bases outside the gene matches: 4. The CDR3, as DNA: TGTGCCAGCACTCTTAGCGGGGCAGATACGCAGTATTTT. This encodes CASTLSGADTQYF.